Included here is one T cell receptor beta chain sequence, with context. In this sample, this clonotype turned up many times. Its antigen remains unidentified. The sample holds no much larger clone one base away, and base qualities are not on file. The data are from a study of T-cell reconstitution after alpha-beta-depleted transplantation in children listed by TCRdb under 2016. About the full investigation: T-cell immune reconstitution after TCRalphabeta/CD19-depleted allogeneic hematopoietic cell transplantation in children was quantitatively tracked in the study by means of TCR repertoire profiling.

The library was made by PCR. The sequencing machine was an Illumina HiSeq 2500. To normalize quantification of the TCRbeta repertoire, the TCR libraries were built with molecular barcoding that relied on unique molecular identifiers. Using fastp trimming at Q25 and MiXCR clonotype assembly, TCRdb reanalyzed the public sequencing data and kept in-frame beta chains. Rows are combined by CDR3 protein, so each entry shows the most common genes and DNA. This sample comprises about 340,000 distinct CDR3 sequences, 10% to 15% of them detected only once. The ten largest clones add up to 3.5% to 4.5% of the sample. As encoded in the germline V gene (reference sequence), CDR1 is LNHNV while CDR2 is YYDKDF. From its cysteine to its phenylalanine, the CDR3 spans 20 amino acids. The kept DNA is CDR3 alone, 60 bases in frame from the first base. V loses 3 bases of germline sequence and J loses 3 bases, and the interval between the two ends is 30 bases.

This TCR came from a human donor who donated a stem cell graft to a child with Fanconi anemia. The rearrangement combines TRBV15 with TRBJ2-7, with the D assignment possibly TRBD1 or TRBD2, given 5 matching bases for each. This specimen consisted of PBMCs, obtained from the stem cell graft. The DNA reads TGTGCCACCAGCAGTCCAGACAGTGCCGATCAAATTGGGGACCTCTACGAGCAGTACTTC. Its coded protein is CATSSPDSADQIGDLYEQYF. Here the CDR3 is joined to the reference TRBV15 and TRBJ2-7 genes, and the full variable domain is: DAMVIQNPRYQVTQFGKPVTLSCSQTLNHNVMYWYQQKSSQAPKLLFHYYDKDFNNEADTPDNFQSRRPNTSFCFLDIRSPGLGDTAMYLCATSSPDSADQIGDLYEQYFGPGTRLTVT.